A single sample is the source of the 9 T cell receptor beta chains below, sequenced in a study of blood T cell repertoires in COVID-19. Method: immunoSEQ multiplex PCR; TCRdb's copy keeps in-frame clones and lacks some. The table lists 75,000 to 100,000 clones, roughly 80% of them singletons. The material sequenced was peripheral blood. These receptors were collected from a man aged 55-75 years with acute or convalescent COVID-19.

This chain links TRBV5-4 with TRBJ2-5; D might be TRBD1 (6 bases). V was cut by 2 bases and J by 4 bases, with 9 bases left in between. This CDR3 has 13 residues. In germline, CDR1 is SGHNT, CDR2 YYREEE (reference sequence). CDR3: CASSLSGAETQYF. For the CDR3, the DNA is TGTGCCAGCAGCTTATCAGGGGCAGAGACCCAGTACTTC.

The chain uses TRBV10-3 and TRBJ2-3; D gene uncertain. Per germline, CDR1 ENHRY and CDR2 SYGVKD. CDR3 length equals 11 residues. V shed 4 bases and J shed 6 bases, with 5 bases lying between them. CDR3 DNA: TGTGCCATCAGTGGGGCCGATACGCAGTATTTT. Translating it yields CAISGADTQYF.

This clone was counted only a few times. The V call is TRBV11-2, the J call TRBJ2-5, with 8 bases that match TRBD2. CDR3 size: 15 residues. J lost 5 bases, V lost 4 bases, and 9 bases had no gene match. CDR1 SGHAT and CDR2 FQNNGV come from the germline V gene. Here the CDR3 DNA reads TGTGCCAGCAGCTCCGGACTAGCTGATGGTGAGACCCAGTACTTC. Amino acid sequence: CASSSGLADGETQYF.

This clone was recorded a few times. The rearrangement uses TRBV2 and TRBJ2-7, with D uncertain. The germline CDR1 and CDR2 sequences are SNHLY and FYNNEI. Between the trimmed V and J ends, which lost 6 bases and 3 bases, there was a span of 6 bases. The CDR3 covers 11 residues. The CDR3 nucleotides read TGTGCCAGCAGGGAATACTACGAGCAGTACTTC. The encoded protein is CASREYYEQYF.

The chain employs TRBV6-5 and TRBJ1-1; 7 positions agree with TRBD1. This CDR3 is built from 14 residues. The trim removed 2 bases at V and 6 bases at J, leaving 6 bases unmatched. Per germline, CDR1 MNHEY and CDR2 SVGAGI. CDR3 in DNA: TGTGCCAGCAGTTACGATGACAGGGACGCTGAAGCTTTCTTT. As protein: CASSYDDRDAEAFF.

The genes are TRBV19 and TRBJ1-1; 8 positions match TRBD1. The V gene's germline CDR1 is LNHDA and CDR2 SQIVND (reference sequence). The junction had 10 bases not matched to a gene; V was cut back by 9 bases and J by 7 bases. The CDR3 sequence is 13 residues long. The CDR3 loop is CASSKDRVNEAFF. The CDR3, as DNA: TGTGCCAGCTCGAAGGACAGGGTAAATGAAGCTTTCTTT.

The chain uses TRBV11-2 and TRBJ1-5; no clear D. The CDR3 is 15 residues long. CDR1 and CDR2 from the germline V gene are SGHAT and FQNNGV. The V and J ends lost 5 bases and 2 bases respectively, with 13 bases between them. The CDR3 coding sequence is TGTGCCAGCAGCGCGGTCTCAGCGGGCAATCAGCCCCAGCATTTT. Translated: CASSAVSAGNQPQHF.

This clone has a single count. The chain carries TRBV7-2 and TRBJ2-1; D is possibly TRBD1 (6 bases). Germline loops: CDR1 SGHTA, CDR2 FQGNSA. V lost 6 bases, J lost 8 bases, and 14 bases lay in between. The length of the CDR3 is 13 residues. In DNA form, the CDR3 reads TGTGCCAGCAGGCCTCAACAGGGACATGAGCAGTTCTTC. Its translation is CASRPQQGHEQFF. Supplemented by reference TRBV7-2 and TRBJ2-1, the full variable domain reads GAGVSQSPSNKVTEKGKDVELRCDPISGHTALYWYRQSLGQGLEFLIYFQGNSAPDKSGLPSDRFSAERTGGSVSTLTIQRTQQEDSAVYLCASRPQQGHEQFFGPGTRLTVL.

CDR3 loop: CASSSNSLNEQFF. DNA for the CDR3: TGTGCCAGCAGCTCCAATTCACTGAATGAGCAGTTCTTC. The chain links TRBV13 to TRBJ2-1, with D unresolved. V shed 4 bases and J shed 7 bases, with 11 bases lying between them. This CDR3 region has 13 residues. The germline V gene has CDR1 PRHDT and CDR2 FYEKMQ (reference sequence).